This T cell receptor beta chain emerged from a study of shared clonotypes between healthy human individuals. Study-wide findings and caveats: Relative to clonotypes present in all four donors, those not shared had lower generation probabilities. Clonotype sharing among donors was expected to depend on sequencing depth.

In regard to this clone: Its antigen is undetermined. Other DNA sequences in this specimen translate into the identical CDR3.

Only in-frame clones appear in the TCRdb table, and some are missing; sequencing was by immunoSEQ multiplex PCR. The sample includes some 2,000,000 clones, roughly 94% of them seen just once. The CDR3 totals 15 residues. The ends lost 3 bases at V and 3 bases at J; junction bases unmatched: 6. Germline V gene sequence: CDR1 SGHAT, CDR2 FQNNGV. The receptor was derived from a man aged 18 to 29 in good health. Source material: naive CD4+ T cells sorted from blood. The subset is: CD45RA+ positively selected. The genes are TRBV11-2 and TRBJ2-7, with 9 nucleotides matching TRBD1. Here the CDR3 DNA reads TGTGCCAGCAGCTTGGGGGGGACAGGGATCTACGAGCAGTACTTC. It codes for CASSLGGTGIYEQYF.